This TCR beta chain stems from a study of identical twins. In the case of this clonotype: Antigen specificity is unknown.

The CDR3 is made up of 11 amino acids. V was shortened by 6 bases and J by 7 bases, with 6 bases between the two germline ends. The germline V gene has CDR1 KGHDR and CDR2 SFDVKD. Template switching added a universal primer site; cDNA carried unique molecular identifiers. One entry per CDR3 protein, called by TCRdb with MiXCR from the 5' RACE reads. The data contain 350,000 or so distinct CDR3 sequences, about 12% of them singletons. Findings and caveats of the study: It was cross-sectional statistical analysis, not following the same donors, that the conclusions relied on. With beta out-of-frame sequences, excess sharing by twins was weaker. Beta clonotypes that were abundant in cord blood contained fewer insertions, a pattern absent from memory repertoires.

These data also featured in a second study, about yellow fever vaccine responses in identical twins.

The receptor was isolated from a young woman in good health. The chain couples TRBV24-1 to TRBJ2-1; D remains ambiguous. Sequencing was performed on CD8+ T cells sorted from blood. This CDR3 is CATSPGNEQFF. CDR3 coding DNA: TGTGCCACCAGTCCCGGGAATGAGCAGTTCTTC.